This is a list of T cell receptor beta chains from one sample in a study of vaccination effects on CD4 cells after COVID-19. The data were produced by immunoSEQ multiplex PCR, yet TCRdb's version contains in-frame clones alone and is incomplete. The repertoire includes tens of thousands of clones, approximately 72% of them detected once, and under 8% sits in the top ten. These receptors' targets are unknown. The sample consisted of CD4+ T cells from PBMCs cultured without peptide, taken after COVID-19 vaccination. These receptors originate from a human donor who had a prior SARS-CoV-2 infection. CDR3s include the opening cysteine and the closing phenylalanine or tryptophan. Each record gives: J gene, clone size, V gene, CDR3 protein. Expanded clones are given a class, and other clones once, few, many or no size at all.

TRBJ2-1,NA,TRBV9,CASSRTSGRALANEQFF
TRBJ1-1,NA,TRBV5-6,CASSSTGGANTEAFF
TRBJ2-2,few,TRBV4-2,CASSQEVTGELFF
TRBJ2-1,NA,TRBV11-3,CASTPTSGRYNEQFF
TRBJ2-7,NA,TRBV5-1,CASSPAGPSVAYEQYF
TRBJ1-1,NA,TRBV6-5,CASSRQGTEAFF
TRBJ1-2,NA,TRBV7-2,CASSIGQDLGYTF
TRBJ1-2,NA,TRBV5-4,CASSPGQGLNYGYTF
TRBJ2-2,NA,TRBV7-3,CASSLYRAASGHPTGELFF
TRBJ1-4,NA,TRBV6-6,CASSNGGRRGEKLFF
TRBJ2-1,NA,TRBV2,CASSVQGSSYNEQFF
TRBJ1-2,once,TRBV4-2,CASSQDWASPRNYGYTF
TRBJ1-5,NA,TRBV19,CASTPANGRSYQPQHF
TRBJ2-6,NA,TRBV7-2,CASSPPFSGANVLTF
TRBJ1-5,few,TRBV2,CASSDTVGLHQPQHF
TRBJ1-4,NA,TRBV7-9,CAAGDRGLANEKLFF
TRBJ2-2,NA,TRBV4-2,CASSPQRGGGGFFGELFF
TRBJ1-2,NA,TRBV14,CASSHSDRVYYGYTF
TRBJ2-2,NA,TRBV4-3,CASSQGTRPGTGELFF
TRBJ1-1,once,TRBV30,CAWSGRKHSMNTEAFF
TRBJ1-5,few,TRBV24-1,CATSDLRGKTQHF
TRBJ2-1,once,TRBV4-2,CASSQDRNGGEQFF
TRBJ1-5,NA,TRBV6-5,CSSRGTGNQPQHF
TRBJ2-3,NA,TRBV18,CASSPRTGHSTDTQYF
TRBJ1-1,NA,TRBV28,CASSLVGADTEAFF
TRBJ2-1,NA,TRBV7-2,CASSLWREAEFF
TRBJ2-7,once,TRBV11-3,CASSLGQGISYEQYF
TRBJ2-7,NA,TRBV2,CASRTGAPSYEQYF
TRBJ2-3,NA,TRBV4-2,CASSQAGPGLAGPVTDTQYF
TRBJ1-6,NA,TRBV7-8,CASSYMRGGTASSPLHF
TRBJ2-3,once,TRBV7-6,CASSALGGSGRGDTQYF
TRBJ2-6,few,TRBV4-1,CASSQDWRVGGANVLTF
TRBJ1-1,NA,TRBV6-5,CASMPRWGWTEAFF
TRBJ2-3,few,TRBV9,CASSVGPSTDTQYF
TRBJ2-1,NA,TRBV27,CASSLGSASGSSSYNEQFF
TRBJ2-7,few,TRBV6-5,CASSYRPTGATYEQYF
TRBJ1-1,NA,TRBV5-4,CASSLGGLGTTTNTEAFF
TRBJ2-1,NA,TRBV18,CASSEYNEQFF
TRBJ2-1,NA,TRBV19,CASSTLGGAYNEQFF
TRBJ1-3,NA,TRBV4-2,CASSQDRTEGNTIYF
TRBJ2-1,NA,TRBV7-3,CASCPVGGGGSAEQFF
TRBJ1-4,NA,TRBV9,CASSVAGVAEKLFF
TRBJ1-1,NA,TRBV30,CAWSVQYRYEAFF
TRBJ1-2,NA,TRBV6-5,CATQIQGHYGYTF
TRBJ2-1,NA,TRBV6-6,CASSTNRGGMVNEQFF
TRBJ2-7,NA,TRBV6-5,CASSLREKMYEQYF
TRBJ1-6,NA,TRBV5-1,CASSVTGNSPLHF